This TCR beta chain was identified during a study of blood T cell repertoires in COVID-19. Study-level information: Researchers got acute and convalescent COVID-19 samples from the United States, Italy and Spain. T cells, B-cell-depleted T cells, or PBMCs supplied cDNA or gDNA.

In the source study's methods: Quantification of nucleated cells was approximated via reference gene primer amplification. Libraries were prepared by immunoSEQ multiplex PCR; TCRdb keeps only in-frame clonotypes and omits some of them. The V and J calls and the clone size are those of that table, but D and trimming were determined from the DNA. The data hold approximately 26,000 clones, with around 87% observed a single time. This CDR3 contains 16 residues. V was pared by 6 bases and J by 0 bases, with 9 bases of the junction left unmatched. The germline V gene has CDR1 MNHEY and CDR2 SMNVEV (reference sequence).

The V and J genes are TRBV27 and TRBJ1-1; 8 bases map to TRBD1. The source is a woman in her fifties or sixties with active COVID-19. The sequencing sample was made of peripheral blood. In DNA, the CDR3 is TGTGCCAGCAGGGCCGGGACAGGTGCCATGAACACTGAAGCTTTCTTT. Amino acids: CASRAGTGAMNTEAFF.